One and the same sample provided the 8 T cell receptor beta chains below, sequenced in a study of T-cell memory formation after mild COVID-19. Using its own MiXCR run on the 5' RACE reads, TCRdb lists one record per CDR3 protein. The sample lists 350,000 to 450,000 distinct CDR3 sequences; less than 25% were seen once. Sequencing was done on a sample of PBMCs or a T cell subset sorted from them (not recorded which). The receptor set was obtained from an adult woman who had mild COVID-19 (a few samples of this study predate the infection). Cell type and time point are not known.

The gene calls are TRBV9 and TRBJ2-5; D is ambiguous. Per germline, CDR1 SGDLS and CDR2 YYNGEE. With 3 bases removed from V and 5 bases from J, the gap between germline ends came to 20 bases. The CDR3 contains 16 residues. The DNA for the CDR3 is TGTGCCAGCAGCGCCGGAAATAGTGCAGCCGGGGAGACCCAGTACTTC. Its protein is CASSAGNSAAGETQYF.

This clonotype has just a few counts. CDR3 in DNA: TGTGCCAGCAGCCCAGGCCGGGCCGTCAATGAGCAGTTCTTC. It yields the protein CASSPGRAVNEQFF. The chain is built from TRBV7-9 and TRBJ2-1; D uncertain. CDR3 length: 14 residues. Trimming cost V 5 bases and J 6 bases, with 14 bases left between them. Germline CDR1 is SEHNR and CDR2 is FQNEAQ (reference sequence).

In this sample, this clonotype turned up a few times. The rearrangement uses TRBV15 and TRBJ2-3; a weak D match, TRBD2 (6 bases). The CDR3 spans 13 residues. Germline assignment: CDR1 LNHNV and CDR2 YYDKDF (reference sequence). V dropped 4 bases and J dropped 3 bases, with 8 bases sitting between them. The DNA for the CDR3 is TGTGCCACCAGCACCGGGGGTACAGATACGCAGTATTTT. Its translation: CATSTGGTDTQYF.

The gene calls are TRBV12-3 or TRBV12-4 and TRBJ1-1; no definite D call. CDR3 length: 10 residues. Trimming stripped 3 bases from V and 10 bases from J, with 6 bases between. CDR3 DNA: TGTGCCAGCAGTTTGGCAGGAGCTTTCTTT. It encodes CASSLAGAFF.

Ten or more counts support this clonotype. The chain couples TRBV14 to TRBJ2-7; D is undetermined. V lost 4 bases, J lost 0 bases, and 4 bases lay in between. Germline values: CDR1 SGHDN, CDR2 FVKESK. This CDR3 comprises 12 residues. The CDR3 loop is CASSRRSYEQYF. CDR3 bases: TGTGCCAGCAGCCGGCGCTCCTACGAGCAGTACTTC.

This clonotype has only a few counts. The V call is TRBV6-2 or TRBV6-3, the J call TRBJ2-7, with D unclear. The CDR3 consists of 13 residues. Trimming took off 1 base at V and 3 bases at J, with 7 bases between the two ends. Germline-derived CDR1 and CDR2 are MNHEY and SVGEGT. In nucleotides, the CDR3 is TGTGCCAGCAGTTACTTCCCAGGCTACGAGCAGTACTTC. This codes for CASSYFPGYEQYF.

A single count supports this clonotype. The chain recombines TRBV5-6 with TRBJ1-5, with 7 bases aligning to TRBD1. J gave up 4 bases and V 1 base, and 2 bases lay outside the gene matches. The CDR3 loop spans 14 amino acids. The germline V gene has CDR1 SGHDT and CDR2 YYEEEE. This CDR3 reads CASSLQQGNQPQHF. CDR3 bases: TGTGCCAGCAGCTTGCAACAGGGGAATCAGCCCCAGCATTTT.

The rearrangement joins TRBV12-3 or TRBV12-4 to TRBJ2-2, with D maybe TRBD2 (5 bases). This CDR3 is built from 14 residues. Trimming left V 5 bases short and J 3 bases short, with 10 bases between. CDR3 sequence reads: CASSTRTYTGELFF. In DNA form, the CDR3 reads TGTGCCAGCAGTACTAGGACCTACACCGGGGAGCTGTTTTTT.